The 14 T cell receptor beta chains listed next were all sequenced from one sample in a study of cytomegalovirus exposure and HLA in healthy donors. Sequencing used immunoSEQ multiplex PCR; TCRdb keeps in-frame clones, though not all of them. The sample has some 130,000 clones, approximately 91% seen once. Material for sequencing was PBMCs. The receptors originated from a man aged 25-40 years in good health and CMV-seronegative.

This sequence joins TRBV30 and TRBJ1-1, with D unresolved. The CDR3 loop spans 12 amino acids. The germline V and J ends were trimmed by 1 base and 5 bases, with 8 bases remaining between them. Germline CDR1 GTSNPN, CDR2 SVGIG (reference sequence). The CDR3 is CAWSERETEAFF. CDR3 in DNA: TGTGCCTGGAGTGAAAGGGAGACTGAAGCTTTCTTT. The full variable domain, with the rest looked up from reference TRBV30 and TRBJ1-1, is SQTIHQWPATLVQPVGSPLSLECTVEGTSNPNLYWYRQAAGRGLQLLFYSVGIGQISSEVPQNLSASRPQDRQFILSSKKLLLSDSGFYLCAWSERETEAFFGQGTRLTVV.

The chain has TRBV15 and TRBJ2-1, with D possibly matching TRBD2 (7 bases). Per the germline V gene, CDR1 is LNHNV and CDR2 is YYDKDF (reference sequence). Trimming cost V 4 bases and J 8 bases, with 24 bases left between them. This CDR3 spans 17 amino acids. CDR3 coding DNA: TGTGCCACCAGCACGAGGAAACGACTAGCCACAGGGTATGAGCAGTTCTTC. Its protein is CATSTRKRLATGYEQFF.

This clone has only one observation. This rearrangement joins TRBV6-5 to TRBJ2-7, with D perhaps matching TRBD1 (6 bases). Germline CDR1 reads MNHEY; CDR2 reads SVGAGI. Trimming took off 6 bases at V and 4 bases at J, with 16 bases between the two ends. The CDR3 is 14 amino acids. The CDR3 is CASRVSRGWYEQYF. The DNA for the CDR3 is TGTGCCAGCAGGGTGAGCAGGGGTTGGTACGAGCAGTACTTC.

The J gene is TRBJ2-1, the V gene TRBV5-1, with 9 bases lining up with TRBD2. V was clipped by 1 base and J by 4 bases; unmatched bases: 0. Per the germline V gene, CDR1 is SGHRS and CDR2 is YFSETQ. The CDR3 is 14 residues long. CDR3 sequence: CASSLLAGYNEQFF. The CDR3 DNA is TGCGCCAGCAGCTTGCTAGCGGGATACAATGAGCAGTTCTTC. The entire variable domain, with the rest obtained from reference TRBV5-1 and TRBJ2-1, is as follows: KAGVTQTPRYLIKTRGQQVTLSCSPISGHRSVSWYQQTPGQGLQFLFEYFSETQRNKGNFPGRFSGRQFSNSRSEMNVSTLELGDSALYLCASSLLAGYNEQFFGPGTRLTVL.

The chain employs TRBV27 and TRBJ1-4; perhaps TRBD1 as D (6 bases). V dropped 5 bases and J dropped 7 bases, with 17 bases sitting between them. The germline gives CDR1 MNHEY, CDR2 SMNVEV (reference sequence). The CDR3 is 15 residues long. CDR3 bases: TGTGCCAGCAGTCCCCATACAGGGATTGGTGAAAAACTGTTTTTT. Translated, it gives CASSPHTGIGEKLFF. Drawing the rest from reference TRBV27 and TRBJ1-4, the complete variable domain is EAQVTQNPRYLITVTGKKLTVTCSQNMNHEYMSWYRQDPGLGLRQIYYSMNVEVTDKGDVPEGYKVSRKEKRNFPLILESPSPNQTSLYFCASSPHTGIGEKLFFGSGTQLSVL.

Only a few counts were recorded for this clone. The rearrangement uses TRBV9 and TRBJ2-5; TRBD2 is a possible D gene (5 bases). Germline V gene data show CDR1 as SGDLS and CDR2 as YYNGEE. The CDR3 is 15 amino acids. V lost 2 bases and J lost 5, with 16 bases in between. In nucleotides, the CDR3 is TGTGCCAGCAGCGTGAGTTCGGGCCCGGGGGAGACCCAGTACTTC. Amino acid sequence: CASSVSSGPGETQYF.

This chain connects TRBV6-6 to TRBJ2-7; the D gene is possibly TRBD2 (5 bases). Deletions cut 7 bases from V and 2 bases from J, with 15 bases between. This CDR3 is built from 14 residues. Germline-derived CDR1 and CDR2 are MNHNY and SVGAGI (reference sequence). The CDR3 protein is CASTWGVGTYEQYF. The CDR3, as DNA: TGTGCCAGCACATGGGGAGTGGGCACCTACGAGCAGTACTTC.

The chain has TRBV19 and TRBJ2-7; weak D call: TRBD2 (6 bases). V dropped 8 bases and J dropped 5 bases, with 16 bases sitting between them. Germline V gene sequence: CDR1 LNHDA, CDR2 SQIVND (reference sequence). The CDR3 loop spans 13 amino acids. CDR3 bases: TGTGCCAGTGGGGACTCCCGGCGCCACGAGCAGTACTTC. It translates to CASGDSRRHEQYF.

The chain recombines TRBV5-6 with TRBJ1-3; D gene ambiguous. The germline CDR1 and CDR2 sequences are SGHDT and YYEEEE. Trimming pared 4 bases from V and 0 bases from J, leaving 8 bases between. This CDR3 spans 14 amino acids. The CDR3 sequence: CASSLRVSGNTIYF. CDR3 in DNA: TGTGCCAGCAGCCTACGCGTCTCTGGAAACACCATATATTTT.

This CDR3 reads CAISESEAGPDYNEQFF. Here the CDR3 DNA reads TGTGCCATCAGTGAATCAGAAGCGGGCCCCGACTACAATGAGCAGTTCTTC. V gene TRBV10-3 combines with J gene TRBJ2-1; possibly TRBD2 for D (6 bases). V was shortened by 3 bases and J by 3 bases, with 18 bases between the two germline ends. The CDR3 is 17 amino acids. Germline V lookup: CDR1 ENHRY, CDR2 SYGVKD.

The gene calls are TRBV7-9 and TRBJ1-5; no clear D gene. Trimming stripped 5 bases from V and 2 bases from J, with 16 bases between. CDR3 size: 16 residues. In germline, CDR1 is SEHNR, CDR2 FQNEAQ (reference sequence). CDR3 sequence reads: CASSSREAKGNQPQHF. The CDR3 coding sequence is TGTGCCAGCAGCAGCCGGGAAGCGAAGGGCAATCAGCCCCAGCATTTT. Full variable domain (missing parts from reference TRBV7-9 and TRBJ1-5): DTGVSQNPRHKITKRGQNVTFRCDPISEHNRLYWYRQTLGQGPEFLTYFQNEAQLEKSRLLSDRFSAERPKGSFSTLEIQRTEQGDSAMYLCASSSREAKGNQPQHFGDGTRLSIL.

The chain is built from TRBV30 and TRBJ2-7; TRBD2 aligns across 10 bases. Germline lookup yields CDR1 GTSNPN and CDR2 SVGIG (reference sequence). The V segment lost 2 bases and the J segment 6 bases; nucleotides outside the gene matches: 7. The CDR3 contains 14 residues. The CDR3 is CAWSPLAGAAEQYF. In DNA, the CDR3 is TGTGCCTGGAGTCCCCTAGCGGGAGCGGCCGAGCAGTACTTC.

The V call is TRBV7-8, the J call TRBJ1-1; D uncertain. This CDR3 has 15 amino acids. Trimming removed 0 bases from V and 6 bases from J, with 14 bases in between. Germline V lookup: CDR1 SGHVS, CDR2 FQNEAQ. Here the CDR3 reads CASSLADKGLPEAFF. The CDR3 DNA reads TGTGCCAGCAGCTTAGCTGACAAAGGCTTGCCTGAAGCTTTCTTT.

The rearrangement joins TRBV2 to TRBJ1-1, with D unclear. There are 13 residues in the CDR3. V lost 4 bases and J lost 4, with 10 bases in between. Germline V gene sequence: CDR1 SNHLY, CDR2 FYNNEI. CDR3 sequence reads: CASSVSYGTEAFF. The CDR3 DNA follows: TGTGCCAGCAGTGTTTCCTACGGCACTGAAGCTTTCTTT.